The rows below give T cell receptor beta chains drawn from one sample of a study of blood T cell repertoires in COVID-19. Data came from immunoSEQ multiplex PCR; TCRdb stores just in-frame clones and leaves some out. The sample includes about 240,000 clones, approximately 80% of them seen just once. Material: peripheral blood. The receptor source for this set is a woman in her seventies with acute or convalescent COVID-19. CDR3s include the opening cysteine and the closing phenylalanine or tryptophan. A D gene is named only where the DNA matches it firmly. Size is stated for part of the rows, as once, few or many counts, or as a class when the clone is expanded.

NA	NA	TRBV6-5	TRBJ1-2	TGTGCCAGCAGTAGATACAGGGACGGCTACACCTTC	CASSRYRDGYTF
NA	NA	TRBV4-2	TRBJ1-2	TGTGCCAGCAGCCAAGCGCATGGCCCAAACTATGGCTACACCTTC	CASSQAHGPNYGYTF
NA	NA	TRBV6-1	TRBJ1-5	TGTGCCAGCAGTGAAGCTTCTTCCGGTCAGCCCCAGCATTTT	CASSEASSGQPQHF
NA	NA	TRBV28	TRBJ2-7	TGTGCCAGCAGTTTAGGGGGAGGTGGGTGGTACGAGCAGTACTTC	CASSLGGGGWYEQYF
TRBD1	NA	TRBV5-4	TRBJ1-2	TGTGCCAGCAGCCCCCGGACAGGGTGGGGGTATGGCTACACCTTC	CASSPRTGWGYGYTF
TRBD2	NA	TRBV20-1	TRBJ2-2	TGCAGTGCTAGTAGACTAGCGGATCTCCAAACCTCCGGGGAGCTGTTTTTT	CSASRLADLQTSGELFF
TRBD1	NA	TRBV2	TRBJ2-3	TGTGCCAGCAGTGAAGGACAGGGGCACACAGATACGCAGTATTTT	CASSEGQGHTDTQYF
NA	NA	TRBV24-1	TRBJ1-1	TGTGAGGGGGTGACTGAAGCTTTCTTT	CEGVTEAFF
NA	NA	TRBV2	TRBJ2-7	TGTGCCAGCAAGACTTCCTACGAGCAGTACTTC	CASKTSYEQYF
NA	NA	TRBV7-9	TRBJ1-3	TGTGCCAGCAGCTTATTGGAGGGAAACACCATATATTTT	CASSLLEGNTIYF
NA	few	TRBV6-5	TRBJ1-2	TGTGCCAGCAGTTCTAGCTATGGCTACACCTTC	CASSSSYGYTF